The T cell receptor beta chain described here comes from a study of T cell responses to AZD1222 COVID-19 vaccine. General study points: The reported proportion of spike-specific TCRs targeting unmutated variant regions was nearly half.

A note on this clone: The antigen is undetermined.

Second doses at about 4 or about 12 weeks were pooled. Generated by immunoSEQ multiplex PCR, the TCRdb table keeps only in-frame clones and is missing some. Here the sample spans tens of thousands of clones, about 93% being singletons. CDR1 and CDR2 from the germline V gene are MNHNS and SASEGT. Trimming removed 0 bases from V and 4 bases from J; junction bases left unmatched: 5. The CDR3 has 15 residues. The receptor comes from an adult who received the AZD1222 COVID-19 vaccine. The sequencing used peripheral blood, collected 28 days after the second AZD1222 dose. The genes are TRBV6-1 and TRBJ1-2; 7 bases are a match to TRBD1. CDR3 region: CASSEALRQGYGYTF. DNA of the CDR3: TGTGCCAGCAGTGAAGCGCTTCGACAGGGCTATGGCTACACCTTC.